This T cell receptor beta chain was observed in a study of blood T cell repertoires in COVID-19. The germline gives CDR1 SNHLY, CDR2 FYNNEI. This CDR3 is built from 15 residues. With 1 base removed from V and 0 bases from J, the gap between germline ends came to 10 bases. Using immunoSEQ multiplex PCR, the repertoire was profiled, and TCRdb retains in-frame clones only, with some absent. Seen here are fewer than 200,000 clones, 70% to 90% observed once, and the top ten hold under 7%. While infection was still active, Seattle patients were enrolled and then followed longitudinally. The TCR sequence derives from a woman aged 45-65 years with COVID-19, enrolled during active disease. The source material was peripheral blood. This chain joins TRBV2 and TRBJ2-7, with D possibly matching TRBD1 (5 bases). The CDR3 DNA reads TGTGCCAGCAGTGAAGGCTGGGGCAGCTCCTACGAGCAGTACTTC. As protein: CASSEGWGSSYEQYF.